The 25 T cell receptor beta chains reported below all come from one sample, sequenced in a study of blood T cell repertoires in COVID-19. The assay was immunoSEQ multiplex PCR, and TCRdb's table has in-frame clones only and misses some. The sample carries more than 200,000 clones, approximately 80% recorded once. Sequencing used peripheral blood. These receptors originate from a woman older than 75 with acute or convalescent COVID-19.

V usage is TRBV2 and J usage is TRBJ1-4; 9 bases line up with TRBD1. V shed 6 bases and J 8 bases; nucleotides not matched to a gene: 7. CDR1 and CDR2 from the germline V gene are SNHLY and FYNNEI. The CDR3 loop spans 14 amino acids. The CDR3 region has the DNA TGTGCCAGCAGGGCCGGGACAGGGAAAGAAAAACTGTTTTTT. Encoded protein: CASRAGTGKEKLFF.

This clone has only one observation. The V gene is TRBV18, the J gene TRBJ1-6; 8 bases match TRBD1. The CDR3 length is 15 residues. Trimming removed 3 bases from V and 5 bases from J; junction bases left unmatched: 3. The germline gives CDR1 KGHSH, CDR2 LQKENI. CDR3 residues: CASSPQGADNSPLHF. The CDR3 DNA reads TGTGCCAGCTCACCCCAGGGGGCAGATAATTCACCCCTCCACTTT.

This CDR3 reads CASSVSNEKLFF. CDR3 in DNA: TGCGCCAGCAGTGTATCTAATGAAAAACTGTTTTTT. The chain couples TRBV10-2 to TRBJ1-4, with unresolved D. This CDR3 has 12 amino acids. The germline gives CDR1 WSHSY, CDR2 SAAADI. Trimming removed 4 bases from V and 3 bases from J, with 3 bases in between.

The rearrangement uses TRBV3-1 (or the pseudogene TRBV3-2) and TRBJ2-1; 9 bases fit TRBD1. The germline CDR1 and CDR2 sequences are LGHDT and YNNKEL (reference sequence). The CDR3 consists of 16 residues. The junction had 3 bases not matched to a gene; V was cut back by 0 bases and J by 3 bases. The CDR3 coding sequence is TGTGCCAGCAGCCAAGAGCCGGGACAGGGCTACAATGAGCAGTTCTTC. Translation gives CASSQEPGQGYNEQFF.

The CDR3 DNA follows: TGTGCCAGCAGCAAGGGGGGGGCCGGAGATAGCAATGAGCAGTTCTTC. This encodes CASSKGGAGDSNEQFF. The J gene is TRBJ2-1, the V gene TRBV21-1; the table's TRBD2 call for D was not verified on the DNA. TRBV21-1 has pseudogene status. The CDR3 spans 16 residues.

As DNA, the CDR3 is TGCGCCAGTGCGGGGGACACTGAAGCTTTCTTT. Its translation is CASAGDTEAFF. The chain links TRBV10-1 to TRBJ1-1, with D possibly matching TRBD1 (5 bases). V was trimmed by 9 bases and J by 3 bases, leaving 8 bases between them. Germline V gives CDR1 WNHNN, CDR2 SYGVQD (reference sequence). The CDR3 covers 11 residues.

To note about this clone: This sample includes further DNA sequences coding for the same CDR3. Here the CDR3 reads CASSLGGSSYNEQFF. CDR3 nucleotides: TGCGCCAGCAGCTTGGGAGGATCCAGTTACAATGAGCAGTTCTTC. V is TRBV5-1 and J is TRBJ2-1; D gene unclear. Germline assignment: CDR1 SGHRS and CDR2 YFSETQ. Trimming pared 0 bases from V and 4 bases from J, leaving 11 bases between. This CDR3 is 15 amino acids long. Supplemented by reference TRBV5-1 and TRBJ2-1, the full variable domain reads KAGVTQTPRYLIKTRGQQVTLSCSPISGHRSVSWYQQTPGQGLQFLFEYFSETQRNKGNFPGRFSGRQFSNSRSEMNVSTLELGDSALYLCASSLGGSSYNEQFFGPGTRLTVL.

V usage is TRBV10-3 and J usage is TRBJ2-3; 9 nucleotides line up with TRBD2. Germline CDR1 ENHRY, CDR2 SYGVKD. With V trimmed by 10 bases and J by 3 bases, 8 bases remained unmatched. CDR3 length: 14 amino acids. As DNA, the CDR3 is TGTGCCAGTAGGAGCGGGGGGTTAACAGATACGCAGTATTTT. Encoded protein: CASRSGGLTDTQYF.

The chain carries TRBV10-3 and TRBJ2-1; 10 nucleotides align to TRBD2. Germline values: CDR1 ENHRY, CDR2 SYGVKD. V lost 3 bases and J lost 9; bases outside the gene matches: 8. The CDR3 is made up of 15 amino acids. The CDR3 DNA follows: TGTGCCATCAGTGACTGGACTAGCGGCTCCGGTGAGCAGTTCTTC. Its protein product is CAISDWTSGSGEQFF.

The chain combines TRBV3-1 (or the pseudogene TRBV3-2) with TRBJ1-1, with D perhaps TRBD1 (5 bases). Germline CDR1 LGHDT, CDR2 YNNKEL (reference sequence). This CDR3 is built from 16 residues. V lost 6 bases to trimming and J lost 0 bases, with 17 bases between them. The CDR3 DNA follows: TGTGCCAGCAGTCCCGGCAGGCGGGGGGTGAACACTGAAGCTTTCTTT. Protein sequence: CASSPGRRGVNTEAFF.

This clone was picked up a small number of times. The chain links TRBV5-1 to TRBJ2-2; 10 bases are a match to TRBD2. Germline V lookup: CDR1 SGHRS, CDR2 YFSETQ. Trimming at V came to 1 base and at J to 7 bases, leaving 10 bases not matched to a gene. CDR3 length: 17 amino acids. CDR3 DNA sequence: TGCGCCAGCAGCTTGACTAGCGGGGTGGAAAGAGGCGGGGAGCTGTTTTTT. It is translated as CASSLTSGVERGGELFF.

About this clone: This sample includes further DNA sequences coding for the same CDR3. The chain links TRBV9 to TRBJ1-5, with D possibly being TRBD1 (5 bases). V dropped 3 bases and J dropped 0 bases, with 7 bases sitting between them. CDR3 length: 14 residues. Germline V CDR1 and CDR2: SGDLS, YYNGEE. CDR3 region: CASSAGVSNQPQHF. The CDR3 DNA is TGTGCCAGCAGCGCGGGGGTTAGCAATCAGCCCCAGCATTTT.

The gene calls are TRBV11-3 and TRBJ2-1; no reliable D call. CDR1 and CDR2 (germline): SGHNT, YENEEA. This CDR3 is built from 16 residues. Trimming stripped 0 bases from V and 0 bases from J, with 9 bases between. The CDR3 nucleotides are TGTGCCAGCAGCTTAGATAGCTCGGACTCCTACAATGAGCAGTTCTTC. It is translated as CASSLDSSDSYNEQFF.

The chain combines TRBV19 with TRBJ2-1; 8 bases match TRBD2. J lost 11 bases, V lost 11 bases, and 17 bases had no gene match. CDR1 and CDR2 (germline): LNHDA, SQIVND (reference sequence). This CDR3 comprises 14 residues. This chain's CDR3 is CASSGTGGKVKQFF. The CDR3 region has the DNA TGTGCCTCCTCCGGGACGGGGGGGAAAGTAAAGCAGTTCTTC.

The V gene is TRBV28, the J gene TRBJ2-7; 10 bases fit TRBD1. Germline V CDR1 and CDR2: MDHEN, SYDVKM. The V segment lost 5 bases and the J segment 6 bases; nucleotides outside the gene matches: 10. This CDR3 region has 15 residues. CDR3 sequence: CASSTPGQGRFEQYF. The CDR3 nucleotides are TGTGCCAGCAGTACACCGGGACAGGGGAGGTTCGAGCAGTACTTC.

V usage is TRBV2 and J usage is TRBJ1-5; TRBD1 matches at 7 bases. With V trimmed by 4 bases and J by 11 bases, 5 bases remained unmatched. Germline V gives CDR1 SNHLY, CDR2 FYNNEI. This CDR3 comprises 12 residues. This CDR3 is CASSGEGASQHF. CDR3 nucleotides: TGTGCCAGCAGTGGCGAGGGGGCATCCCAGCATTTT.

CDR3 loop: CSASSVSSYEQYF. CDR3 sequence (DNA): TGCAGTGCTAGTTCAGTAAGCTCCTACGAGCAGTACTTC. This chain connects TRBV20-1 to TRBJ2-7; D unclear. The CDR3 is 13 amino acids. V was pared by 3 bases and J by 0 bases, with 9 bases between. Germline V gives CDR1 DFQATT, CDR2 SNEGSKA (reference sequence).

The V gene is TRBV24-1, the J gene TRBJ1-1; 11 nucleotides align to TRBD1. Losses at the gene ends were 0 bases for V and 5 bases for J; bases not matched to a gene: 10. Germline V gene lookup returns CDR1 KGHDR and CDR2 SFDVKD. The CDR3 has 18 residues. The CDR3 loop is CATSDLQRDRGWRTEAFF. The CDR3 bases are TGTGCCACCAGTGATTTGCAAAGGGACAGGGGGTGGCGGACTGAAGCTTTCTTT.

The chain joins TRBV9 to TRBJ2-7, with D possibly being TRBD2 (5 bases). V dropped 0 bases and J dropped 3 bases, with 13 bases sitting between them. This CDR3 is built from 15 residues. Germline assignment: CDR1 SGDLS and CDR2 YYNGEE. CDR3 DNA: TGTGCCAGCAGCGTAGGGGGAGATCCGAACTACGAGCAGTACTTC. This translates into CASSVGGDPNYEQYF.

The rearrangement links TRBV12-3 or TRBV12-4 to TRBJ1-2, with a possible D match to TRBD1 (5 bases). The CDR3 has 12 amino acids. Trimming left V 6 bases short and J 0 bases short, with 5 bases between. CDR3 in DNA: TGTGCCAGCAGGACAGCTAACTATGGCTACACCTTC. Translating gives CASRTANYGYTF.

The chain recombines TRBV5-6 with TRBJ1-5; D call uncertain. Germline loops: CDR1 SGHDT, CDR2 YYEEEE. The CDR3 runs 13 residues. The V and J ends lost 3 bases and 6 bases respectively, with 10 bases between them. The DNA for the CDR3 is TGTGCCAGCAGCTCGGGAGCGACTCAGCCCCAGCATTTT. Amino acid sequence: CASSSGATQPQHF.

The chain is built from TRBV6-2 or TRBV6-3 and TRBJ1-1; 9 bases match TRBD1. This CDR3 comprises 16 residues. Germline CDR1 and CDR2: MNHEY and SVGEGT. Germline trimming cut 2 bases from V and 7 bases from J; bases unmatched to any gene: 11. In DNA form, the CDR3 reads TGTGCCAGCAGTTACGGCCCCGGGACAGGGACGAATGAAGCTTTCTTT. Its translation is CASSYGPGTGTNEAFF.

The chain joins TRBV28 to TRBJ1-4; 10 nucleotides line up with TRBD1. With V trimmed by 3 bases and J by 8 bases, 6 bases remained unmatched. This CDR3 contains 15 residues. Looked up from germline, CDR1 is MDHEN and CDR2 is SYDVKM. The CDR3: CASSLRTGGVEKLFF. CDR3 sequence (DNA): TGTGCCAGCAGTTTGCGGACAGGGGGGGTGGAAAAACTGTTTTTT. The complete variable domain, with remaining parts taken from reference TRBV28 and TRBJ1-4, reads DVKVTQSSRYLVKRTGEKVFLECVQDMDHENMFWYRQDPGLGLRLIYFSYDVKMKEKGDIPEGYSVSREKKERFSLILESASTNQTSMYLCASSLRTGGVEKLFFGSGTQLSVL.

This clone appeared once. The junction does not match germline at one end; this may be a read error. V usage is TRBV4-2 and J usage is TRBJ1-1; maybe TRBD1 (6 bases). Germline CDR1 reads LGHNA; CDR2 reads YNFKEQ. The CDR3 extends over 17 amino acids. The DNA of the CDR3 is TGTGCCAGCAGCCAAGCCTCCTGGGCAGGGGAGAACGCTGAAGCTTTCTTT. Protein: CASSQASWAGENAEAFF.

The rearrangement links TRBV7-9 to TRBJ2-5; D is ambiguous. CDR3 length: 18 residues. Trimming cost V 5 bases and J 2 bases, with 24 bases left between them. Germline CDR1 and CDR2: SEHNR and FQNEAQ (reference sequence). The CDR3 here is CASSIITDGFRLQETQYF. CDR3 in DNA: TGTGCCAGCAGCATTATTACAGATGGGTTCCGCTTACAAGAGACCCAGTACTTC.